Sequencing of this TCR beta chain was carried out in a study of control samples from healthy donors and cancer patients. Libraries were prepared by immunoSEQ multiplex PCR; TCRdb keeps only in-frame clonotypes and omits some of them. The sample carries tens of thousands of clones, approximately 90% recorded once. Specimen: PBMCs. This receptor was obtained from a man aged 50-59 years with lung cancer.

CDR3 sequence (DNA): TGCGCCAGCAGCCCCAGGAACTCCTACGAGCAGTACTTC. Protein: CASSPRNSYEQYF. This chain uses TRBV10-2 with TRBJ2-7; D is unclear. Germline CDR1 WSHSY, CDR2 SAAADI. The V end lost 6 bases, the J end lost 0 bases, and 9 bases lay between the germline ends. This CDR3 contains 13 residues.